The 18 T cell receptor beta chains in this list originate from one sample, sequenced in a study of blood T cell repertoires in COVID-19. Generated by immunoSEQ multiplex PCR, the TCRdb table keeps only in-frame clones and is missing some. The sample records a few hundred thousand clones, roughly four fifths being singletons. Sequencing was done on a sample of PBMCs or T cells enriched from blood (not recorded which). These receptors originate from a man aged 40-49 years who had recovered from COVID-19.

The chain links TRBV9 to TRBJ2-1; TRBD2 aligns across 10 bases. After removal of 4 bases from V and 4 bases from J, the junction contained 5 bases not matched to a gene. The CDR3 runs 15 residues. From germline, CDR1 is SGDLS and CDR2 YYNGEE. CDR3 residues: CASSLGLAAYNEQFF. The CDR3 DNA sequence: TGTGCCAGCAGCCTTGGACTAGCGGCGTACAATGAGCAGTTCTTC.

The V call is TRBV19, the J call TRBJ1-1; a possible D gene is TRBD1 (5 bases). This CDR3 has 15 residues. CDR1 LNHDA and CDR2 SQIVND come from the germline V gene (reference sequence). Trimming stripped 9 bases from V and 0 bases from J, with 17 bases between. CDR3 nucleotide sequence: TGTGCCAGCGCGGTGGGGCGGGGGATGAACACTGAAGCTTTCTTT. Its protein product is CASAVGRGMNTEAFF. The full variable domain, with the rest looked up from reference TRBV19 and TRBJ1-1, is DGGITQSPKYLFRKEGQNVTLSCEQNLNHDAMYWYRQDPGQGLRLIYYSQIVNDFQKGDIAEGYSVSREKKESFPLTVTSAQKNPTAFYLCASAVGRGMNTEAFFGQGTRLTVV.

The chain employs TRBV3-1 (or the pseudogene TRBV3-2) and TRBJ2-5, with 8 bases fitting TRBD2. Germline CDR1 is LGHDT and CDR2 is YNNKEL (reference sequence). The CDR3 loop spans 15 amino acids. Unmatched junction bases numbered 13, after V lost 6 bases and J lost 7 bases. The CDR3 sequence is CASRPPGTRFGTQYF. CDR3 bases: TGTGCCAGCAGACCCCCTGGGACTAGATTCGGGACCCAGTACTTC.

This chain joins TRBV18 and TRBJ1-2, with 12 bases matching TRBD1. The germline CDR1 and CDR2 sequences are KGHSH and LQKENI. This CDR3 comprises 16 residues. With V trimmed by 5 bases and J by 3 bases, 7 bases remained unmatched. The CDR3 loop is CASSRDRGRSDYGYTF. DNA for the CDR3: TGTGCCAGCTCAAGGGACAGGGGGCGGTCGGACTATGGCTACACCTTC.

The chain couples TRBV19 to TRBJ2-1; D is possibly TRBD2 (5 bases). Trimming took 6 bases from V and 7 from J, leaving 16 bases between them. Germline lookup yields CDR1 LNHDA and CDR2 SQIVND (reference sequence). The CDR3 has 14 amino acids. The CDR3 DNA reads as TGTGCCAGTAGCGGGATTTTCCACGGGAATGAGCAGTTCTTC. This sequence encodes CASSGIFHGNEQFF.

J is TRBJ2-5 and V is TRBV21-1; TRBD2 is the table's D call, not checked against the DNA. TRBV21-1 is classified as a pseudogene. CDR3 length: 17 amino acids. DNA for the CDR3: TGTGCCAGCAGCAAAAGGCGACTAGGGGAGCCAAGGGAGACCCAGTACTTC. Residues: CASSKRRLGEPRETQYF.

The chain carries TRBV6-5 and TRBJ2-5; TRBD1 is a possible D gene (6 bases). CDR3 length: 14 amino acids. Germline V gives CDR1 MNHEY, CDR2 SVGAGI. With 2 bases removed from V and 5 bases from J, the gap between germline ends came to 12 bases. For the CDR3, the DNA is TGTGCCAGCAGTTACGGGGGCCGGTGGGAGACCCAGTACTTC. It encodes CASSYGGRWETQYF.

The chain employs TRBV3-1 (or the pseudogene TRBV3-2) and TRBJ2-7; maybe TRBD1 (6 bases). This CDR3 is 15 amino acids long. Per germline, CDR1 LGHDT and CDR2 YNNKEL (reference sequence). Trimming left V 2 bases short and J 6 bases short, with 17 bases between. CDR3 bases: TGTGCCAGCAGCCAACAGTTGGGGGCCGCCGGCGAGCAGTACTTC. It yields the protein CASSQQLGAAGEQYF.

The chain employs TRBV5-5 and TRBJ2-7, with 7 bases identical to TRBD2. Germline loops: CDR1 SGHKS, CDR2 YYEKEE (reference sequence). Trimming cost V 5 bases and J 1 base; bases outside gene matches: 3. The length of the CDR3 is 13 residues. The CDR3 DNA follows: TGTGCCAGCAGGCAGGGAGGGTCCTACGAGCAGTACTTC. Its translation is CASRQGGSYEQYF.

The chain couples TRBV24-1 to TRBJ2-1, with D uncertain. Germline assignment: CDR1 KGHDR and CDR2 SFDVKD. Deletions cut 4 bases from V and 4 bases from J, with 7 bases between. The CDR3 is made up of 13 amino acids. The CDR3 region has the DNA TGTGCCACCAGTGACTCCCGGTACAATGAGCAGTTCTTC. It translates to CATSDSRYNEQFF.

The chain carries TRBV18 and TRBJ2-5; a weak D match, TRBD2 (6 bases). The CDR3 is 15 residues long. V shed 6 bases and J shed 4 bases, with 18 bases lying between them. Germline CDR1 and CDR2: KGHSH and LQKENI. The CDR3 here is CASSPGEKFGETQYF. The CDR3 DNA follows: TGTGCCAGCTCCCCGGGGGAGAAATTTGGAGAGACCCAGTACTTC.

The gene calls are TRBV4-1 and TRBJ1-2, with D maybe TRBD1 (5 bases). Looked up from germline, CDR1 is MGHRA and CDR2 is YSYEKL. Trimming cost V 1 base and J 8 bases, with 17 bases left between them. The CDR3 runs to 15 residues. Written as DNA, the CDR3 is TGCGCCAGCAGCCAAGTCACCGGAGGGGCTGGGGGCTACACCTTC. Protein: CASSQVTGGAGGYTF.

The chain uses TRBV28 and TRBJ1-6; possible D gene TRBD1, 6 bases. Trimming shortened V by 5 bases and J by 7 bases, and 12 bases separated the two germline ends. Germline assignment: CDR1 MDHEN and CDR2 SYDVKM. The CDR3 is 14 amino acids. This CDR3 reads CASSPEGGNSPLHF. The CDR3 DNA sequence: TGTGCCAGCAGTCCCGAGGGGGGGAATTCACCCCTCCACTTT.

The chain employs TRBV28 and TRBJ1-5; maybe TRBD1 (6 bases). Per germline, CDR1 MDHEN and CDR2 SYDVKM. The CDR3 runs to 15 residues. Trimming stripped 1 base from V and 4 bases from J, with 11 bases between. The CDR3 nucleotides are TGTGCCAGCAGTTTATCGGGACACACGAATCAGCCCCAGCATTTT. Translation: CASSLSGHTNQPQHF.

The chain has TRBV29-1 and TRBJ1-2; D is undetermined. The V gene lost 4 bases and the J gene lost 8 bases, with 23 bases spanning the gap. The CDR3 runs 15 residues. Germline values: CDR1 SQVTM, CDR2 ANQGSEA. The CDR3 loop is CSVAGSPFPHSGYTF. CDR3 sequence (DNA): TGCAGCGTTGCAGGCTCCCCCTTCCCTCACTCGGGCTACACCTTC.

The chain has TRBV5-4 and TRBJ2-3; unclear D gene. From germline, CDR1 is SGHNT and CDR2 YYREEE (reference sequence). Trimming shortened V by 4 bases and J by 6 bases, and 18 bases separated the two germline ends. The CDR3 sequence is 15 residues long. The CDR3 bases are TGTGCCAGCAGCCCTGCTCGGTCCCCCGGGGATACGCAGTATTTT. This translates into CASSPARSPGDTQYF. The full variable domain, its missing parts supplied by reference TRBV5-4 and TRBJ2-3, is ETGVTQSPTHLIKTRGQQVTLRCSSQSGHNTVSWYQQALGQGPQFIFQYYREEENGRGNFPPRFSGLQFPNYSSELNVNALELDDSALYLCASSPARSPGDTQYFGPGTRLTVL.

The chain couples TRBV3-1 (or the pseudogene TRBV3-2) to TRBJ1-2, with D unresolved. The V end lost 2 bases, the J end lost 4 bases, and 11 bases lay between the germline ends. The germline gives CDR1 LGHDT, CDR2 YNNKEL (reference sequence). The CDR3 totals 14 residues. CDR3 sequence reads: CASSQLNSPYGYTF. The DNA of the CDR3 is TGTGCCAGCAGCCAACTTAACAGCCCCTATGGCTACACCTTC.

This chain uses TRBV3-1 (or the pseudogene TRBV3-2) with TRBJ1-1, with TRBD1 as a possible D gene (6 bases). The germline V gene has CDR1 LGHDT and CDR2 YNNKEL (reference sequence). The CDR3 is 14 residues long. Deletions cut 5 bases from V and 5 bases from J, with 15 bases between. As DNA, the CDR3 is TGTGCCAGCAGCTACAAACAGGGAGGGACTGAAGCTTTCTTT. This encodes CASSYKQGGTEAFF.